Below, 26 T cell receptor beta chains from the same sample are listed, as sequenced in a study of cytomegalovirus exposure and HLA in healthy donors. The PCR had 60 Vbeta and 13 Jbeta primers. This table comes from immunoSEQ multiplex PCR, and its TCRdb copy is limited to in-frame clones, with some not included. The top ten hold around 4.8% of the sample, which has roughly 200,000 clones, around 80% seen once. Sequenced material: PBMCs. The receptors were gathered from a woman between 25 and 40 years old in good health and CMV-seropositive.

The chain couples TRBV18 to TRBJ2-5, with a weak D call TRBD1 (7 bases). The CDR3 totals 14 residues. Germline CDR1 KGHSH, CDR2 LQKENI. The ends were cut back, 3 bases at V and 2 bases at J, with 10 bases in the middle. This CDR3 is CASSPRGQQETQYF. DNA of the CDR3: TGTGCCAGCTCACCGCGGGGACAGCAAGAGACCCAGTACTTC.

The CDR3: CASSYSDGVNQPQHF. Here the CDR3 DNA reads TGTGCCAGCAGTTACTCGGACGGGGTCAATCAGCCCCAGCATTTT. The chain recombines TRBV6-6 with TRBJ1-5; D is ambiguous. The V end lost 0 bases, the J end lost 3 bases, and 9 bases lay between the germline ends. Germline CDR1 and CDR2: MNHNY and SVGAGI (reference sequence). This CDR3 has 15 amino acids.

This clone was recorded a few times. The chain couples TRBV2 to TRBJ2-4, with no clear D. V lost 3 bases to trimming and J lost 6 bases, with 6 bases between them. This CDR3 comprises 12 residues. Per the germline V gene, CDR1 is SNHLY and CDR2 is FYNNEI. As DNA, the CDR3 is TGTGCCAGCAGTGAGAGTCGAAACATTCAGTACTTC. It specifies CASSESRNIQYF.

V usage is TRBV19 and J usage is TRBJ2-2, with D perhaps matching TRBD2 (6 bases). Germline V gene data show CDR1 as LNHDA and CDR2 as SQIVND (reference sequence). CDR3 length: 16 amino acids. V lost 6 bases and J 5 bases, leaving 19 bases between the germline ends. The CDR3 DNA reads TGTGCCAGTAGAACCTGGGGCCGCGGGGAAACCGGGGAGCTGTTTTTT. Protein: CASRTWGRGETGELFF.

The chain carries TRBV7-2 and TRBJ2-7; possible D gene TRBD1, 5 bases. Germline CDR1 is SGHTA and CDR2 is FQGNSA. V lost 3 bases to trimming and J lost 4 bases, with 7 bases between them. This CDR3 region has 12 residues. Written as DNA, the CDR3 is TGTGCCAGCAGCTTGGACATGTACGAGCAGTACTTC. Encoded protein: CASSLDMYEQYF.

The rearrangement joins TRBV7-9 to TRBJ2-5, with a tentative D call TRBD2 (5 bases). With 6 bases removed from V and 4 bases from J, the gap between germline ends came to 12 bases. From germline, CDR1 is SEHNR and CDR2 FQNEAQ (reference sequence). The CDR3 is made up of 13 amino acids. CDR3 region: CASRSIEGETQYF. The CDR3 coding sequence is TGTGCCAGCAGATCCATCGAGGGAGAGACCCAGTACTTC.

The chain carries TRBV19 and TRBJ1-2, with a possible D match to TRBD1 (6 bases). Per the germline V gene, CDR1 is LNHDA and CDR2 is SQIVND (reference sequence). This CDR3 region has 16 residues. V lost 5 bases and J 1 base, leaving 17 bases between the germline ends. The CDR3 region is CASSSTSGTFNYGYTF. As DNA, the CDR3 is TGTGCCAGTAGTTCCACTTCCGGGACATTTAACTATGGCTACACCTTC.

This clone was observed a few times. This chain joins TRBV5-4 and TRBJ1-2, with D possibly matching TRBD1 (6 bases). Germline values: CDR1 SGHNT, CDR2 YYREEE (reference sequence). V was trimmed by 4 bases and J by 3 bases, leaving 13 bases between them. The CDR3 spans 14 residues. The CDR3 loop reads CASSPGGGDYGYTF. In DNA form, the CDR3 reads TGTGCCAGCAGCCCTGGGGGGGGCGACTATGGCTACACCTTC.

For the CDR3, the DNA is TGCGCCAGCAGCCCCAGACAGGGGGCTGATGGCTACACCTTC. This sequence encodes CASSPRQGADGYTF. The J gene is TRBJ1-2, the V gene TRBV4-3, with 10 bases fitting TRBD1. The trim removed 4 bases at V and 6 bases at J, leaving 5 bases unmatched. This CDR3 comprises 14 residues. Germline V gene lookup returns CDR1 LGHNA and CDR2 YSLEER.

The rearrangement joins TRBV6-6 to TRBJ1-2, with TRBD1 as a possible D gene (5 bases). V gave up 6 bases and J gave up 3 bases, with 11 bases separating them. Germline V gives CDR1 MNHNY, CDR2 SVGAGI (reference sequence). The CDR3 sequence is 13 residues long. The CDR3 loop reads CASSLGGDYGYTF. In nucleotides, the CDR3 is TGTGCCAGCAGCCTGGGGGGGGACTATGGCTACACCTTC.

The V call is TRBV7-2, the J call TRBJ2-2; 16 bases match TRBD2. Per germline, CDR1 SGHTA and CDR2 FQGNSA. This CDR3 has 18 residues. Unmatched junction bases numbered 7, after V lost 4 bases and J lost 5 bases. The CDR3 bases are TGTGCCAGCAGCTCCGGGACTAGCGGGAGGGCCTGGACCGGGGAGCTGTTTTTT. Residues: CASSSGTSGRAWTGELFF.

This chain connects TRBV19 to TRBJ2-5; TRBD2 matches at 11 bases. Trimming took 6 bases from V and 5 from J; bases not matched to a gene: 14. The length of the CDR3 is 17 residues. Germline CDR1 is LNHDA and CDR2 is SQIVND (reference sequence). CDR3 DNA: TGTGCCAGTAGCTATGGGGAGAGTAGCGGGGGGGTCGAGACCCAGTACTTC. It yields the protein CASSYGESSGGVETQYF. The entire variable domain, with the rest obtained from reference TRBV19 and TRBJ2-5, is as follows: DGGITQSPKYLFRKEGQNVTLSCEQNLNHDAMYWYRQDPGQGLRLIYYSQIVNDFQKGDIAEGYSVSREKKESFPLTVTSAQKNPTAFYLCASSYGESSGGVETQYFGPGTRLLVL.

In this sample, this clone turned up a few times. This sequence joins TRBV27 and TRBJ2-7; D perhaps matches TRBD1 (5 bases). The germline V gene encodes CDR1 MNHEY and CDR2 SMNVEV (reference sequence). V lost 1 base to trimming and J lost 3 bases, with 7 bases between them. The CDR3 runs 13 residues. In DNA, the CDR3 is TGTGCCAGCAGTTTATTCCAGGGCTACGAGCAGTACTTC. The encoded protein is CASSLFQGYEQYF.

The chain employs TRBV7-2 and TRBJ1-2; TRBD1 matches 7 bases. The CDR3 is made up of 12 amino acids. Germline CDR1 is SGHTA and CDR2 is FQGNSA. The J segment lost 5 bases and the V segment lost 5 bases, leaving 2 bases of the junction unmatched. The CDR3 loop is CASSIQGYGYTF. CDR3 bases: TGTGCCAGCAGCATACAGGGGTATGGCTACACCTTC.

The J gene is TRBJ2-3, the V gene TRBV27; D is unresolved. CDR1 and CDR2 (germline): MNHEY, SMNVEV (reference sequence). Between the trimmed V and J ends, which lost 1 base and 0 bases, there was a span of 5 bases. The CDR3 runs to 14 residues. Here the CDR3 DNA reads TGTGCCAGCAGTTTATTCCTGAGCACAGATACGCAGTATTTT. This gives the protein CASSLFLSTDTQYF.

The table lists this clone with a few counts. The gene calls are TRBV7-2 and TRBJ2-5; the match to TRBD2 covers 7 bases. The trim removed 1 base at V and 5 bases at J, leaving 1 base unmatched. The CDR3 loop spans 13 amino acids. The germline V gene has CDR1 SGHTA and CDR2 FQGNSA. CDR3 sequence: CASSLVSGETQYF. DNA of the CDR3: TGTGCCAGCAGCTTAGTTAGCGGGGAGACCCAGTACTTC.

The chain has TRBV11-2 and TRBJ1-2; D not certain. The CDR3 has 15 amino acids. V dropped 5 bases and J dropped 0 bases, with 13 bases sitting between them. Germline CDR1 reads SGHAT; CDR2 reads FQNNGV. The CDR3, as DNA: TGTGCCAGCAGCAATTTTCAACGAGCTAACTATGGCTACACCTTC. It yields the protein CASSNFQRANYGYTF.

The chain recombines TRBV7-6 with TRBJ1-2; 8 positions match TRBD1. V was pared by 3 bases and J by 8 bases, with 23 bases of the junction left unmatched. The CDR3 runs 19 residues. From germline, CDR1 is SGHVS and CDR2 FNYEAQ. As DNA, the CDR3 is TGTGCCAGCAGCTTTGGGGGACAGGTTGGTGGCCTTAGGGGTAGCGGCTACACCTTC. Translation: CASSFGGQVGGLRGSGYTF.

The rearrangement uses TRBV5-6 and TRBJ2-1; 8 nucleotides line up with TRBD2. V shed 5 bases and J 7 bases; nucleotides not matched to a gene: 8. This CDR3 is built from 14 residues. CDR1 and CDR2 from the germline V gene are SGHDT and YYEEEE. For the CDR3, the DNA is TGTGCCAGCAGTGGGGGACTAGGCTGGAATGAGCAGTTCTTC. The encoded protein is CASSGGLGWNEQFF.

The genes are TRBV9 and TRBJ2-7, with TRBD2 matching 10 bases. There are 16 residues in the CDR3. V shed 3 bases and J 3 bases; nucleotides not matched to a gene: 9. The germline gives CDR1 SGDLS, CDR2 YYNGEE. The CDR3 protein is CASSARSSGRIYEQYF. The DNA of the CDR3 is TGTGCCAGCAGCGCCCGGTCTAGCGGGAGAATCTACGAGCAGTACTTC.

The chain recombines TRBV7-8 with TRBJ2-7, with TRBD1 identical over 8 bases. The length of the CDR3 is 16 residues. In germline, CDR1 is SGHVS, CDR2 FQNEAQ. Trimming cost V 3 bases and J 4 bases; bases outside gene matches: 11. As DNA, the CDR3 is TGTGCCAGCAGCTTCACCCGGACAGGGAGGTTTTACGAGCAGTACTTC. It codes for CASSFTRTGRFYEQYF.

The chain links TRBV6-6 to TRBJ1-4; possibly TRBD1 for D (5 bases). Trimming removed 4 bases from V and 3 bases from J, with 15 bases in between. The CDR3 covers 16 residues. Germline V gene lookup returns CDR1 MNHNY and CDR2 SVGAGI (reference sequence). The CDR3 coding sequence is TGTGCCAGCAGTTGGGGGGAGACCGGGGCTAATGAAAAACTGTTTTTT. This encodes CASSWGETGANEKLFF.

The chain carries TRBV19 and TRBJ1-1; 7 positions agree with TRBD1. V was pared by 6 bases and J by 5 bases, with 9 bases of the junction left unmatched. Germline assignment: CDR1 LNHDA and CDR2 SQIVND (reference sequence). The CDR3 is made up of 14 amino acids. CDR3 bases: TGTGCCAGTAGCCCTATCGACAGGGAGACTGAAGCTTTCTTT. The encoded protein is CASSPIDRETEAFF.

V is TRBV9 and J is TRBJ2-3, with D uncertain. Trimming removed 0 bases at V and 0 bases at J, with 8 bases between. Germline V lookup: CDR1 SGDLS, CDR2 YYNGEE. This CDR3 contains 15 residues. CDR3 region: CASSVATSSTDTQYF. The CDR3 region has the DNA TGTGCCAGCAGCGTAGCTACTTCGAGCACAGATACGCAGTATTTT.

The chain recombines TRBV13 with TRBJ2-7; 9 nucleotides line up with TRBD2. V gave up 5 bases and J gave up 2 bases; unmatched junction bases: 13. The CDR3 is 17 amino acids. CDR1 is PRHDT and CDR2 is FYEKMQ in the germline V gene (reference sequence). CDR3 nucleotides: TGTGCCAGCAGCCGACGACTACGAAGCGGGAGGCCCTACGAGCAGTACTTC. Protein product: CASSRRLRSGRPYEQYF.

This clone turned up a few times. The J gene is TRBJ1-4, the V gene TRBV6-6; tentative D call: TRBD1 (6 bases). The CDR3 loop spans 15 amino acids. Per the germline V gene, CDR1 is MNHNY and CDR2 is SVGAGI (reference sequence). The V gene lost 6 bases and the J gene lost 4 bases, with 15 bases spanning the gap. The CDR3 nucleotides are TGTGCCAGCAGCCTAAGGGGGTCCGATAATGAAAAACTGTTTTTT. Protein: CASSLRGSDNEKLFF.